This is a list of T cell receptor beta chains from one sample in a study of blood T cell repertoires in COVID-19. Only in-frame clones appear in the TCRdb table, and some are missing; sequencing was by immunoSEQ multiplex PCR. The data show about 250,000 clones, about four fifths seen once. What was sequenced was peripheral blood. The receptor set was obtained from a middle-aged woman who had recovered from COVID-19. Both conserved end residues are part of each CDR3. A D gene is named only where the DNA matches it firmly. Clone size is not always given. Where it is, it says once, few, many or a class for expanded clones.

v_call	clone_size	d_call	j_call	cdr3_nt	cdr3_aa
TRBV9	NA	NA	TRBJ1-1	TGTGCCAGCAGCCCATACAGGGTTAACACTGAAGCTTTCTTT	CASSPYRVNTEAFF
TRBV4-2	few	NA	TRBJ1-1	TGTGCCAGCAGCCAAGTCGTACCAGTAAGCACTGAAGCTTTCTTT	CASSQVVPVSTEAFF
TRBV10-1	NA	NA	TRBJ1-2	TGCGCCAGCAGTGAGAACAGTAACTATGGCTACACCTTC	CASSENSNYGYTF
TRBV5-1	NA	NA	TRBJ2-7	TGCGCCAGCAGCTTACTCCAGGGCGAGCAGTACTTC	CASSLLQGEQYF
TRBV3-1/TRBV3-2	once	TRBD1	TRBJ1-4	TGTGCCAGCAGCCAAGAGGGACAGGGGGCAACTAATGAAAAACTGTTTTTT	CASSQEGQGATNEKLFF
TRBV6-6	NA	NA	TRBJ2-7	TGTGCCAGCAGCAGAAGCTCCTACGAGCAGTACTTC	CASSRSSYEQYF
TRBV11-3	NA	TRBD2	TRBJ2-5	TGTGCCAGCAGCTTAGATATTAAGCGGGGGGGCCTTAGTGAGACCCAGTACTTC	CASSLDIKRGGLSETQYF
TRBV27	NA	TRBD1	TRBJ2-7	TGTGCCAGCAGTAAGGGACAGGGTTCCCACGAGCAGTACTTC	CASSKGQGSHEQYF
TRBV6-4	NA	TRBD2	TRBJ2-3	TGTGCCAGCAGTGAGCGGGGGGGCACAGATACGCAGTATTTT	CASSERGGTDTQYF
TRBV19	NA	NA	TRBJ2-3	TGTGCCAGTAGCACATACACAGATACGCAGTATTTT	CASSTYTDTQYF